Below, 28 T cell receptor beta chains from the same sample are listed, as sequenced in a study of cytomegalovirus exposure and HLA in healthy donors. The PCR was carried out with 60 Vbeta primers and 13 Jbeta primers. The assay was immunoSEQ multiplex PCR, and TCRdb's table has in-frame clones only and misses some. The sample has about 160,000 clones; roughly 88% are singletons. Sequencing was performed on PBMCs. These receptors were collected from a man between 50 and 59 years old in good health and CMV-seropositive.

This rearrangement joins TRBV7-2 to TRBJ2-1; 10 bases map to TRBD2. The CDR3 has 17 residues. Trimming at V came to 3 bases and at J to 0 bases, leaving 5 bases not matched to a gene. CDR1 and CDR2 (germline): SGHTA, FQGNSA. In nucleotides, the CDR3 is TGTGCCAGCAGCTTTTTTTCTAGCGGGAGCTCCTACAATGAGCAGTTCTTC. Its protein is CASSFFSSGSSYNEQFF.

This chain joins TRBV7-9 and TRBJ2-3; tentative D call: TRBD2 (5 bases). Germline V CDR1 and CDR2: SEHNR, FQNEAQ (reference sequence). This CDR3 has 15 amino acids. V was shortened by 5 bases and J by 2 bases, with 14 bases between the two germline ends. CDR3 loop: CASSPGSSYTDTQYF. The CDR3 DNA is TGTGCCAGCAGCCCAGGCTCTAGCTACACAGATACGCAGTATTTT. Full variable domain (outside the CDR3, taken from reference TRBV7-9 and TRBJ2-3): DTGVSQNPRHKITKRGQNVTFRCDPISEHNRLYWYRQTLGQGPEFLTYFQNEAQLEKSRLLSDRFSAERPKGSFSTLEIQRTEQGDSAMYLCASSPGSSYTDTQYFGPGTRLTVL.

This chain connects TRBV6-1 to TRBJ1-1; D is possibly TRBD1 (5 bases). The CDR3 is 16 residues long. V shed 1 base and J shed 0 bases, with 12 bases lying between them. Germline CDR1 is MNHNS and CDR2 is SASEGT. In nucleotides, the CDR3 is TGTGCCAGCAGTGAAGTTACAGGACCCATGAACACTGAAGCTTTCTTT. It translates to CASSEVTGPMNTEAFF.

This chain connects TRBV19 to TRBJ1-1; TRBD1 matches 8 bases. Germline V gene data show CDR1 as LNHDA and CDR2 as SQIVND (reference sequence). The CDR3 extends over 14 amino acids. V lost 5 bases and J lost 3; bases outside the gene matches: 5. CDR3 coding DNA: TGTGCCAGTAGTCAGGACAGGGATGACACTGAAGCTTTCTTT. It is translated as CASSQDRDDTEAFF.

By share, this clone counts as medium-sized. DNA for the CDR3: TGCGCCAGCAGACGCCTACAGGGGGCTCTTAACACTGAAGCTTTCTTT. Translated: CASRRLQGALNTEAFF. This chain uses TRBV5-1 with TRBJ1-1; 9 bases align to TRBD1. V shed 5 bases and J 2 bases; nucleotides not matched to a gene: 10. Germline values: CDR1 SGHRS, CDR2 YFSETQ. The CDR3 totals 16 residues.

CDR3 DNA sequence: TGTGCCAGCAGCTATATGGACAGGAGAGACACTGAAGCTTTCTTT. Translation gives CASSYMDRRDTEAFF. This rearrangement joins TRBV9 to TRBJ1-1, with 7 bases fitting TRBD1. V lost 4 bases and J lost 3; bases outside the gene matches: 9. CDR3 length: 15 residues. Germline CDR1 and CDR2: SGDLS and YYNGEE.

In nucleotides, the CDR3 is TGCGCCAGCAGTGGTTTAATCACCGGGGAGCTGTTTTTT. Amino acid sequence: CASSGLITGELFF. The chain uses TRBV10-1 and TRBJ2-2, with D unclear. The CDR3 sequence is 13 residues long. The germline V and J ends were trimmed by 4 bases and 4 bases, with 7 bases remaining between them. CDR1 and CDR2 from the germline V gene are WNHNN and SYGVQD (reference sequence).

The chain employs TRBV18 and TRBJ1-2; possible D gene TRBD1, 6 bases. V shed 3 bases and J shed 4 bases, with 15 bases lying between them. The germline V gene encodes CDR1 KGHSH and CDR2 LQKENI. The CDR3 has 15 amino acids. This chain's CDR3 is CASSPAGAWGYGYTF. The CDR3 nucleotides are TGTGCCAGCTCACCGGCGGGGGCATGGGGCTATGGCTACACCTTC.

This chain joins TRBV5-6 and TRBJ1-1, with a tentative D call TRBD1 (6 bases). V was shortened by 1 base and J by 6 bases, with 22 bases between the two germline ends. CDR3 length: 17 amino acids. CDR1 and CDR2 (germline): SGHDT, YYEEEE. The CDR3 region is CASSLRNRALRLSEAFF. CDR3 nucleotides: TGTGCCAGCAGCTTGCGAAACAGGGCCCTCCGGTTGTCTGAAGCTTTCTTT.

V is TRBV27 and J is TRBJ2-1; TRBD1 matches 8 bases. The CDR3 runs to 14 residues. Germline loops: CDR1 MNHEY, CDR2 SMNVEV (reference sequence). Trimming cost V 5 bases and J 8 bases; bases outside gene matches: 8. The CDR3 loop is CASSLGQGGYEQFF. The CDR3 DNA reads as TGTGCCAGCAGTCTCGGACAGGGAGGCTATGAGCAGTTCTTC.

The genes are TRBV10-1 and TRBJ2-5, with D unclear. This CDR3 has 14 amino acids. The V end lost 3 bases, the J end lost 3 bases, and 11 bases lay between the germline ends. Germline assignment: CDR1 WNHNN and CDR2 SYGVQD (reference sequence). CDR3 nucleotides: TGCGCCAGCAGTGAAGGTCCTCGGGAAGAGACCCAGTACTTC. Translating gives CASSEGPREETQYF.

The sample holds one count of this clone. The chain uses TRBV6-1 and TRBJ2-6; D may be TRBD2 (6 bases). The CDR3 consists of 15 residues. Trimming removed 3 bases from V and 1 base from J, with 7 bases in between. In germline, CDR1 is MNHNS, CDR2 SASEGT. CDR3 in DNA: TGTGCCAGCAGTGAGGGGGGATCTGGGGCCAACGTCCTGACTTTC. Amino acid sequence: CASSEGGSGANVLTF.

The V gene is TRBV19, the J gene TRBJ2-2, with a weak D call TRBD2 (5 bases). This CDR3 has 14 amino acids. The ends were cut back, 7 bases at V and 6 bases at J, with 15 bases in the middle. Germline lookup yields CDR1 LNHDA and CDR2 SQIVND (reference sequence). The CDR3 coding sequence is TGTGCCAGTACCCCGGTGAGCGGAGCCGGGGAGCTGTTTTTT. Protein product: CASTPVSGAGELFF.

J is TRBJ2-7 and V is TRBV6-1; 8 bases agree with TRBD2. This CDR3 has 14 amino acids. The V gene end was trimmed by 7 bases and the J gene end by 3 bases; junction bases not matched to a gene: 8. The germline CDR1 and CDR2 sequences are MNHNS and SASEGT. The CDR3 protein is CASNPSGGIYEQYF. CDR3 nucleotide sequence: TGTGCCAGCAACCCGAGCGGGGGAATCTACGAGCAGTACTTC.

This chain joins TRBV11-3 and TRBJ2-7, with 9 bases lining up with TRBD2. Germline-derived CDR1 and CDR2 are SGHNT and YENEEA. The V and J ends lost 1 base and 6 bases, in that order; junction bases with no gene match: 7. The CDR3 is 15 amino acids. CDR3 in amino acids: CASSLGGTSYSEQYV. For the CDR3, the DNA is TGTGCCAGCAGCTTAGGTGGGACTAGCTATTCCGAGCAGTACGTC.

This clone showed up just a few times. The chain links TRBV19 to TRBJ1-1, with 10 bases lining up with TRBD1. The CDR3 loop spans 17 amino acids. The V gene end was trimmed by 1 base and the J gene end by 4 bases; junction bases not matched to a gene: 9. CDR1 LNHDA and CDR2 SQIVND come from the germline V gene (reference sequence). CDR3 bases: TGTGCCAGTAGTATAGTTCGGACAGGGGGATTTGGCACTGAAGCTTTCTTT. Translation: CASSIVRTGGFGTEAFF.

J is TRBJ1-1 and V is TRBV6-1; possibly TRBD1 for D (5 bases). CDR1 is MNHNS and CDR2 is SASEGT in the germline V gene. V lost 4 bases to trimming and J lost 10 bases, with 10 bases between them. The CDR3 has 11 amino acids. The CDR3 DNA is TGTGCCAGCAGTGTCCAGGGCAGAGCTTTCTTT. Its protein is CASSVQGRAFF.

The table lists this clone with a count of one. The CDR3, as DNA: TGTGCCAGCAGTCCGACAGCATTCAATCAGCCCCAGCATTTT. The encoded protein is CASSPTAFNQPQHF. The rearrangement links TRBV27 to TRBJ1-5, with a weak D call TRBD1 (5 bases). From germline, CDR1 is MNHEY and CDR2 SMNVEV (reference sequence). V lost 5 bases, J lost 3 bases, and 11 bases lay in between. The CDR3 is 14 amino acids.

The chain couples TRBV27 to TRBJ1-4; no definite D call. Per the germline V gene, CDR1 is MNHEY and CDR2 is SMNVEV (reference sequence). The V and J ends lost 5 bases and 6 bases respectively, with 13 bases between them. The CDR3 is 14 amino acids. CDR3 region: CASSPSGNYEKLFF. Written as DNA, the CDR3 is TGTGCCAGCAGTCCTTCCGGGAATTATGAAAAACTGTTTTTT. Complete variable domain (other parts from reference TRBV27 and TRBJ1-4): EAQVTQNPRYLITVTGKKLTVTCSQNMNHEYMSWYRQDPGLGLRQIYYSMNVEVTDKGDVPEGYKVSRKEKRNFPLILESPSPNQTSLYFCASSPSGNYEKLFFGSGTQLSVL.

In its sample, this clone was seen once. The V and J genes are TRBV5-1 and TRBJ1-2; TRBD1 matches at 10 bases. The CDR3 spans 17 residues. After removal of 0 bases from V and 0 bases from J, the junction contained 5 bases not matched to a gene. Germline CDR1 reads SGHRS; CDR2 reads YFSETQ. The CDR3, as DNA: TGCGCCAGCAGCTTGGGGGTCGGGACAGGGGCTAACTATGGCTACACCTTC. Translated: CASSLGVGTGANYGYTF.

This chain uses TRBV4-2 with TRBJ1-1; 8 nucleotides match TRBD1. J lost 4 bases, V lost 5 bases, and 6 bases had no gene match. Germline-derived CDR1 and CDR2 are LGHNA and YNFKEQ. The CDR3 is made up of 14 amino acids. For the CDR3, the DNA is TGTGCCAGCAGCGAGCAGGGGGCGCGCACTGAAGCTTTCTTT. This codes for CASSEQGARTEAFF.

The J gene is TRBJ1-3, the V gene TRBV19, with a weak D call TRBD1 (5 bases). The CDR3 runs to 17 residues. Looked up from germline, CDR1 is LNHDA and CDR2 is SQIVND (reference sequence). V was clipped by 0 bases and J by 0 bases, with 12 bases between them. The CDR3 sequence is CASSIDAGPNSGNTIYF. In DNA form, the CDR3 reads TGTGCCAGTAGTATAGATGCGGGACCGAACTCTGGAAACACCATATATTTT.

The gene calls are TRBV5-1 and TRBJ1-3; D is unresolved. The CDR3 extends over 15 amino acids. Per germline, CDR1 SGHRS and CDR2 YFSETQ. V lost 4 bases, J lost 0 bases, and 11 bases lay in between. The CDR3 here is CASSPQTGSGNTIYF. The CDR3 DNA reads as TGCGCCAGCAGCCCCCAGACGGGCTCTGGAAACACCATATATTTT.

This clone showed up just once. The chain links TRBV6-5 to TRBJ1-1, with 10 bases identical to TRBD1. V lost 5 bases to trimming and J lost 3 bases; unmatched junction nucleotides: 3. This CDR3 comprises 14 residues. Germline CDR1 and CDR2: MNHEY and SVGAGI. The CDR3 sequence: CASSPGQGHTEAFF. For the CDR3, the DNA is TGTGCCAGCAGTCCGGGACAGGGGCACACTGAAGCTTTCTTT.

The chain carries TRBV18 and TRBJ1-5, with 8 bases aligning to TRBD1. Germline values: CDR1 KGHSH, CDR2 LQKENI. V dropped 3 bases and J dropped 6; count of bases not matched to a gene: 7. The CDR3 extends over 15 amino acids. CDR3 DNA sequence: TGTGCCAGCTCACCGAATCAGGGGGCGGGTCAGCCCCAGCATTTT. It is translated as CASSPNQGAGQPQHF.

This clone has just a few counts. The chain employs TRBV6-1 and TRBJ2-3; possibly TRBD2 for D (5 bases). V was trimmed by 4 bases and J by 4 bases, leaving 12 bases between them. The CDR3 loop spans 14 amino acids. Germline V gene data show CDR1 as MNHNS and CDR2 as SASEGT. CDR3 in DNA: TGTGCCAGCAGTGGCCGGACTCGCGCAGATACGCAGTATTTT. Amino acids: CASSGRTRADTQYF.

This chain uses TRBV10-3 with TRBJ1-3; 9 bases are shared with TRBD1. CDR1 and CDR2 from the germline V gene are ENHRY and SYGVKD. Trimming took 4 bases from V and 0 from J; bases not matched to a gene: 1. This CDR3 contains 15 residues. In DNA, the CDR3 is TGTGCCATCAGTGGACAGGGGGTCTCTGGAAACACCATATATTTT. Translation gives CAISGQGVSGNTIYF.

The chain joins TRBV7-6 to TRBJ2-3, with 8 bases identical to TRBD2. Germline values: CDR1 SGHVS, CDR2 FNYEAQ. The CDR3 covers 16 residues. The J segment lost 1 base and the V segment lost 2 bases, leaving 5 bases of the junction unmatched. CDR3 amino acids: CASSLTGGAGTDTQYF. The CDR3 DNA sequence: TGTGCCAGCAGCTTAACGGGGGGGGCTGGCACAGATACGCAGTATTTT.